Listed here is a single T cell receptor beta chain. Germline assignment: CDR1 LNHDA and CDR2 SQIVND (reference sequence). The CDR3 is 15 residues long. Trimming cost V 6 bases and J 5 bases, with 17 bases left between them. Generated by immunoSEQ multiplex PCR, the TCRdb table keeps only in-frame clones and is missing some. The table has around 30,000 clones, under 95% seen once. The entry originates in a study of T cell changes during pregnancy in multiple sclerosis. The receptor was derived from a female donor with multiple sclerosis, enrolled in a pregnancy study. Sequenced here: CD4+ T cells from peripheral blood mononuclear cells, sampled after pregnancy. The V and J genes are TRBV19 and TRBJ1-5; D possibly corresponds to TRBD1 (6 bases). The CDR3 spells CASRQGHRSYQPQHF. DNA of the CDR3: TGTGCCAGTAGGCAGGGACACCGCTCATATCAGCCCCAGCATTTT.